This TCR beta chain stems from a study of cytomegalovirus exposure and HLA in healthy donors. Findings and limits, study-wide: Under in vitro conditions, three CMV-associated chains were confirmed as specific for CMV antigens. Earlier results showed most TCR beta V segments being productive about 90% or about 30% of the time.

V gave up 6 bases and J gave up 5 bases, with 13 bases separating them. Germline V gene data show CDR1 as MNHEY and CDR2 as SVGAGI. The CDR3 loop spans 13 amino acids. This PCR relied on a set of 60 Vbeta primers and 13 Jbeta primers. The method was immunoSEQ multiplex PCR; TCRdb's version includes in-frame clones alone and lacks a portion of them. The table shows 150,000 to 200,000 clones, with around three quarters occurring only once. With regard to this clone: What it binds is not known.

The clonotype comes from a man aged 35 to 55 in good health and CMV-seronegative. The material sequenced was PBMCs. The chain has TRBV6-5 and TRBJ1-1; D might be TRBD1 (5 bases). The CDR3 region is CASSAQGYTEAFF. The DNA for the CDR3 is TGTGCCAGCAGCGCCCAGGGATATACTGAAGCTTTCTTT.